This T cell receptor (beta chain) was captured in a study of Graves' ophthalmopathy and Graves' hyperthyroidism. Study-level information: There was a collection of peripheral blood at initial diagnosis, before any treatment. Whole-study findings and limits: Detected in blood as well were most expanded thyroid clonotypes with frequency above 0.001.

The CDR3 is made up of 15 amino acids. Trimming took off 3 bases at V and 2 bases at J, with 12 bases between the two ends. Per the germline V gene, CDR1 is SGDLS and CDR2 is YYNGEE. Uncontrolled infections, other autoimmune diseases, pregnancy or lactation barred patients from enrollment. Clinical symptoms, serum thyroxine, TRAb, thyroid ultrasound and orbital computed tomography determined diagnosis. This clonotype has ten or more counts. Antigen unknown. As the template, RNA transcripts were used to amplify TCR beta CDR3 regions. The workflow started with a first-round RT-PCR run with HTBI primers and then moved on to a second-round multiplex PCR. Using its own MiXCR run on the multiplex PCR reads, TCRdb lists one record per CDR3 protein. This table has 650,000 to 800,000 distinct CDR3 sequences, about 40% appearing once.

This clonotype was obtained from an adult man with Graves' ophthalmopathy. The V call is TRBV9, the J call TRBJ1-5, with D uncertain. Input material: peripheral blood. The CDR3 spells CASSAGADRNQPQHF. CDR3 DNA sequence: TGTGCCAGCAGCGCGGGCGCGGACCGCAATCAGCCCCAGCATTTT.